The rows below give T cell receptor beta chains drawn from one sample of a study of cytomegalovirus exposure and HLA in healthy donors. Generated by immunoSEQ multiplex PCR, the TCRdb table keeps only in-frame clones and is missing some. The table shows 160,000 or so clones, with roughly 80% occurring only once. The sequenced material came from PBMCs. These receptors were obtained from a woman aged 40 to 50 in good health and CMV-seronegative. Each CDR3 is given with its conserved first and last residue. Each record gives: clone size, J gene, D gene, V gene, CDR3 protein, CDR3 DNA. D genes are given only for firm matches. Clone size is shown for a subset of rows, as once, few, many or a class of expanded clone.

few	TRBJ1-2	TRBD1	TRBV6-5	CASRRTGGVNYGYTF	TGTGCCAGCAGGCGGACAGGGGGCGTTAACTATGGCTACACCTTC
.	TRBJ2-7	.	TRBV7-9	CASRIEEGSSYEQYF	TGTGCCAGCAGGATCGAGGAGGGGAGCTCCTACGAGCAGTACTTC
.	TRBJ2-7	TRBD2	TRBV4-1	CASSHPGTSLYEQYF	TGCGCCAGCAGCCACCCCGGGACTAGTCTCTACGAGCAGTACTTC
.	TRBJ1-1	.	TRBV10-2	CACWGGSNTEAFF	TGCGCCTGTTGGGGGGGTTCGAACACTGAAGCTTTCTTT
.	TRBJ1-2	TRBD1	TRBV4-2	CASSQEDRVYGYTF	TGTGCCAGCAGCCAGGAGGACAGGGTCTATGGCTACACCTTC
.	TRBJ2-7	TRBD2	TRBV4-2	CASSQVLAGGPSYEQYF	TGTGCCAGCAGCCAAGTCCTGGCGGGGGGGCCCTCCTACGAGCAGTACTTC
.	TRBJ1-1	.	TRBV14	CASSPLRGGRTEAFF	TGTGCCAGCAGTCCCCTCAGGGGCGGGAGAACTGAAGCTTTCTTT
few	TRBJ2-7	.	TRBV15	CATSPFPQQYF	TGTGCCACCAGCCCCTTCCCCCAGCAGTACTTC
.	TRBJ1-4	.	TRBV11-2	CASSLALYEKLFF	TGTGCCAGCAGCTTAGCTTTGTATGAAAAACTGTTTTTT
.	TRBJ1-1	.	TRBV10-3	CAISGPTVLNTEAFF	TGTGCCATCAGTGGACCGACAGTCCTGAACACTGAAGCTTTCTTT
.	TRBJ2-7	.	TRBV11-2	CASSRLGGQSSYEQYF	TGTGCCAGCAGCCGTCTAGGAGGACAGTCTTCCTACGAGCAGTACTTC
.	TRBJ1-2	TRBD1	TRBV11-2	CASSLLRTGEGGYTF	TGTGCCAGCAGCTTGCTCCGGACAGGGGAGGGTGGCTACACCTTC
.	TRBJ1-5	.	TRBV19	CASQYRELTPQHF	TGTGCCAGTCAGTACAGGGAACTAACGCCCCAGCATTTT
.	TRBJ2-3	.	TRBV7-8	CASRVSGIGALSTDTQYF	TGTGCCAGCAGAGTGTCGGGCATTGGGGCCCTTAGCACAGATACGCAGTATTTT
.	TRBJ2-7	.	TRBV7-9	CASSALREQYF	TGTGCCAGCAGCGCCCTCAGGGAGCAGTACTTC
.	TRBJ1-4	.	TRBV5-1	CASSLVGLWGRTNEKLFF	TGCGCCAGCAGCTTGGTCGGTCTCTGGGGGCGGACTAATGAAAAACTGTTTTTT
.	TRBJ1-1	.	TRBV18	CASSPVAVGGTEAFF	TGTGCCAGCTCACCGGTGGCAGTCGGGGGCACTGAAGCTTTCTTT
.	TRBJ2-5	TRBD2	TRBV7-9	CASSITSARETQYF	TGTGCCAGCAGCATAACTAGCGCAAGAGAGACCCAGTACTTC
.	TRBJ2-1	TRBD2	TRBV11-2	CASSSFGGVEYNEQFF	TGTGCCAGCAGCTCCTTCGGGGGGGTAGAATACAATGAGCAGTTCTTC
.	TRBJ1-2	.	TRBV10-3	CAIQIQGLYGYTF	TGTGCCATCCAGATACAGGGTCTCTATGGCTACACCTTC
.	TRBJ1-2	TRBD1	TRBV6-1	CASSEGGGGRGRYYGYTF	TGTGCCAGCAGTGAAGGCGGTGGGGGCAGGGGGCGATACTATGGCTACACCTTC
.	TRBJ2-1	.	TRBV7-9	CASSDGQSHSYNEQFF	TGTGCCAGCAGCGACGGACAGTCACACTCCTACAATGAGCAGTTCTTC
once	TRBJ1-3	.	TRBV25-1	CASRDTHSGNTIYF	TGTGCCAGCAGGGACACGCACTCTGGAAACACCATATATTTT
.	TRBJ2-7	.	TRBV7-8	CASSRGPSSYEQYF	TGTGCCAGCAGCCGCGGGCCCAGCTCCTACGAGCAGTACTTC
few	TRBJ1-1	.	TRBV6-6	CASSYSSVTEAFF	TGTGCCAGCAGTTACTCTTCAGTCACTGAAGCTTTCTTT
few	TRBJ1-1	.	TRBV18	CASSPLQTNTEAFF	TGTGCCAGCTCACCCTTACAGACGAACACTGAAGCTTTCTTT
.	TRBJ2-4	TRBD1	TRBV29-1	CSVNAGTGTKGGDIQYF	TGCAGCGTCAATGCCGGGACAGGGACGAAGGGAGGTGACATTCAGTACTTC
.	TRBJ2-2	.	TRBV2	CASSESGMKTGELFF	TGTGCCAGCAGTGAATCGGGGATGAAAACCGGGGAGCTGTTTTTT
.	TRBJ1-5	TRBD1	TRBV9	CASSVGEGTANNQPQHF	TGTGCCAGCAGCGTAGGGGAAGGGACAGCTAACAATCAGCCCCAGCATTTT
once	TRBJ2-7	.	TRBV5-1	CASTFSSMIQGYEQYF	TGCGCCAGCACCTTCTCCTCCATGATTCAGGGCTACGAGCAGTACTTC
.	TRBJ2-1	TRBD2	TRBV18	CASSPQPGGPNEQFF	TGTGCCAGCTCTCCTCAGCCGGGGGGGCCAAATGAGCAGTTCTTC
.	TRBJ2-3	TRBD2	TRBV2	CASSSPGLAGISTDTQYF	TGTGCCAGCAGCTCCCCAGGACTAGCGGGGATTAGCACAGATACGCAGTATTTT
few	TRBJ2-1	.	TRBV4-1	CASSQDLSSSYNEQFF	TGCGCCAGCAGCCAAGATCTATCGAGCTCCTACAATGAGCAGTTCTTC
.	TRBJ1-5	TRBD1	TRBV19	CASTDRVNQPQHF	TGTGCCAGTACCGACAGGGTCAATCAGCCCCAGCATTTT
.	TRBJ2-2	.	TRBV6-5	CASISGVNTGELFF	TGTGCCAGCATCTCAGGGGTTAACACCGGGGAGCTGTTTTTT
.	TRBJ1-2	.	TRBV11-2	CASSLESPRNLYGYTF	TGTGCCAGCAGCTTAGAGAGCCCGAGAAACCTCTATGGCTACACCTTC
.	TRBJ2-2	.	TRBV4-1	CASSQDIFGGNTGELFF	TGCGCCAGCAGCCAAGATATTTTCGGGGGAAACACCGGGGAGCTGTTTTTT